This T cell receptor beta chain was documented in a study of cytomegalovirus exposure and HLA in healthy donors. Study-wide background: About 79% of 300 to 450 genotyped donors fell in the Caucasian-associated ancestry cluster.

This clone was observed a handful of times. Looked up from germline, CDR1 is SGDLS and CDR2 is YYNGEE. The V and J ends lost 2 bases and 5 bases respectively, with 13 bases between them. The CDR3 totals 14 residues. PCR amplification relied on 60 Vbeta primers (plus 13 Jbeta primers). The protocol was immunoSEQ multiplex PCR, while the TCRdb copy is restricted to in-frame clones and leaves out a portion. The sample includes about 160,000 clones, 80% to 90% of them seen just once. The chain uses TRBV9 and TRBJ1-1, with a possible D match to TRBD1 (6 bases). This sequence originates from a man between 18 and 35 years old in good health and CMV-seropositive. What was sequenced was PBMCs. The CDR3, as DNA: TGTGCCAGCAGCGTTCTGGGGGCAGGGACTGAAGCTTTCTTT. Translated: CASSVLGAGTEAFF.